Each of the 30 T cell receptor beta chains below was sequenced from the same sample in a study of human T cells and chemical hapten exposure. TCRdb independently ran MiXCR on the RACE reads; one entry per CDR3 protein. The table has around 330,000 distinct CDR3 sequences, 5% to 6.5% seen once; the top ten hold about 8.2%. Time point described: pre-sensitization, week 0. The treatment: therapeutic diphenylcyclopropenone sensitization with weekly scalp DPC. The specimen was whole blood, collected in connection with sensitization to the hapten diphenylcyclopropenone (DPC). The receptors stem from a woman under 30 with alopecia areata. Some clones in this sample may be carry-over from other donors' samples.

This clonotype was picked up many times. V usage is TRBV18 and J usage is TRBJ1-5, with D tentatively TRBD1 (6 bases). Germline CDR1 is KGHSH and CDR2 is LQKENI. V gave up 3 bases and J gave up 9 bases, with 12 bases separating them. The CDR3 extends over 13 amino acids. The CDR3 sequence is CASSPTQDRPQHF. The CDR3 DNA follows: TGTGCCAGCTCACCGACACAGGACAGGCCCCAGCATTTT. Filled out from reference TRBV18 and TRBJ1-5, the complete variable domain reads NAGVMQNPRHLVRRRGQEARLRCSPMKGHSHVYWYRQLPEEGLKFMVYLQKENIIDESGMPKERFSAEFPKEGPSILRIQQVVRGDSAAYFCASSPTQDRPQHFGDGTRLSIL.

In its sample, this clonotype was seen a few times. CDR3 DNA sequence: TGTGCCAGCAGCTTGGGCGATAGTGAGCAGTTCTTC. Translating gives CASSLGDSEQFF. This chain uses TRBV7-8 with TRBJ2-1, with D unresolved. This CDR3 region has 12 residues. From germline, CDR1 is SGHVS and CDR2 FQNEAQ. Trimming stripped 3 bases from V and 9 bases from J, with 9 bases between.

This clonotype has at least ten counts. The rearrangement joins TRBV10-3 to TRBJ2-7; unclear D gene. The CDR3 has 13 amino acids. Germline CDR1 and CDR2: ENHRY and SYGVKD. V lost 0 bases and J lost 4, with 7 bases in between. The CDR3 sequence: CAISESKEYEQYF. The CDR3 DNA is TGTGCCATCAGTGAGTCAAAAGAGTACGAGCAGTACTTC.

This clonotype was seen at least ten times. The chain employs TRBV7-3 and TRBJ2-5; TRBD1 matches at 7 bases. The CDR3 sequence is 16 residues long. Losses at the gene ends were 5 bases for V and 1 base for J; bases not matched to a gene: 10. CDR1 is SGHTA, CDR2 FQGTGA, per germline. The CDR3 DNA follows: TGTGCCAGCAGCCCTGGGACAGCCCCACCCCAAGAGACCCAGTACTTC. It encodes CASSPGTAPPQETQYF.

This clonotype has at least ten counts. V and J are TRBV5-1 and TRBJ2-3; tentatively, D is TRBD1 or TRBD2 (5 bases each). Trimming took 0 bases from V and 1 from J, leaving 18 bases between them. CDR1 is SGHRS and CDR2 is YFSETQ in the germline V gene. This CDR3 has 18 residues. The CDR3 coding sequence is TGCGCCAGCAGCTTGGTCCGGGACCCGAGGTTCGGCACAGATACGCAGTATTTT. Protein product: CASSLVRDPRFGTDTQYF.

This clonotype has a count of ten or more. The chain recombines TRBV7-6 with TRBJ2-7, with D possibly TRBD1 on 6 matching bases. This CDR3 contains 13 residues. Per germline, CDR1 SGHVS and CDR2 FNYEAQ. The V gene lost 4 bases and the J gene lost 4 bases, with 11 bases spanning the gap. CDR3 bases: TGTGCCAGCAGCTCCAGGGGACGGTACGAGCAGTACTTC. It encodes CASSSRGRYEQYF.

This clonotype was counted between two and nine times. This chain links TRBV29-1 with TRBJ2-5; TRBD2 agrees at 8 bases. V shed 2 bases, J shed 2 bases, and the junction held 4 bases outside the gene matches. Germline CDR1 SQVTM, CDR2 ANQGSEA. CDR3 length: 14 amino acids. CDR3 sequence reads: CSVEWRGAQETQYF. For the CDR3, the DNA is TGCAGCGTTGAATGGCGGGGGGCGCAAGAGACCCAGTACTTC.

This clonotype was detected many times. The gene calls are TRBV28 and TRBJ2-7; a weak D match, TRBD2 (6 bases). This CDR3 is 16 amino acids long. The V gene lost 2 bases and the J gene lost 1 base, with 15 bases spanning the gap. Germline values: CDR1 MDHEN, CDR2 SYDVKM. The CDR3 loop is CASSLSTEGRSYEQYF. The CDR3 nucleotides are TGTGCCAGCAGTTTAAGTACGGAGGGGAGGTCCTACGAGCAGTACTTC.

The chain combines TRBV5-4 with TRBJ1-2; 9 nucleotides line up with TRBD1. Trimming cost V 7 bases and J 4 bases; bases outside gene matches: 8. The germline gives CDR1 SGHNT, CDR2 YYREEE (reference sequence). CDR3 length: 14 amino acids. In nucleotides, the CDR3 is TGTGCCAGCGGGGAGGGGACAGGGACCTATGGCTACACCTTC. Translated, it gives CASGEGTGTYGYTF.

The chain uses TRBV27 and TRBJ2-6; a weak D match, TRBD2 (7 bases). This CDR3 has 19 residues. Per the germline V gene, CDR1 is MNHEY and CDR2 is SMNVEV (reference sequence). V lost 5 bases and J 0 bases, leaving 20 bases between the germline ends. The CDR3 protein is CASSRNAGAVDSGANVLTF. In DNA, the CDR3 is TGTGCCAGCAGTCGTAATGCGGGGGCTGTCGACTCTGGGGCCAACGTCCTGACTTTC.

The J gene is TRBJ2-3, the V gene TRBV25-1; TRBD1 matches at 10 bases. CDR3 length: 17 residues. J was trimmed by 1 base and V by 4 bases; bases with no gene match: 8. Per germline, CDR1 MGHDK and CDR2 SYGVNS. The CDR3 nucleotides are TGTGCCAGCAGTGGTTCGACAGGGGGCCGAGGCACAGATACGCAGTATTTT. It translates to CASSGSTGGRGTDTQYF.

The table lists this clonotype with many counts. The genes are TRBV4-3 and TRBJ1-5, with 8 bases fitting TRBD1. This CDR3 is 15 amino acids long. V trimming: 4 bases; J trimming: 4 bases; junction bases outside the gene matches: 6. Per germline, CDR1 LGHNA and CDR2 YSLEER. CDR3 in DNA: TGCGCCAGCAGCCGCTTGACAGGGGAGAATCAGCCCCAGCATTTT. Translating gives CASSRLTGENQPQHF.

The table lists this clonotype with a few counts. This chain connects TRBV12-3 or TRBV12-4 to TRBJ2-1, with D possibly matching TRBD2 (5 bases). V lost 6 bases and J lost 9, with 15 bases in between. This CDR3 contains 13 residues. CDR3: CASSLQTRGEQFF. The CDR3 DNA follows: TGTGCCAGCAGCCTACAAACCCGGGGTGAGCAGTTCTTC.

In this sample, this clonotype turned up many times. The J gene is TRBJ1-4, the V gene TRBV10-3; a possible D gene is TRBD1 (6 bases). Germline V gene lookup returns CDR1 ENHRY and CDR2 SYGVKD. Deletions cut 6 bases from V and 7 bases from J, with 12 bases between. CDR3 length equals 13 residues. The CDR3 loop is CAIRPGQSEKLFF. Written as DNA, the CDR3 is TGTGCCATCAGGCCAGGACAGAGTGAAAAACTGTTTTTT.

This clonotype showed up just a few times. This chain joins TRBV5-1 and TRBJ1-4, with TRBD1 matching over 9 bases. This CDR3 region has 15 residues. V was pared by 3 bases and J by 8 bases, with 8 bases of the junction left unmatched. Germline V gene lookup returns CDR1 SGHRS and CDR2 YFSETQ. CDR3 DNA: TGCGCCAGCAGCTCGACAGGGGGAGAGTGGGAAAAACTGTTTTTT. Amino acids: CASSSTGGEWEKLFF.

The chain carries TRBV5-4 and TRBJ2-1, with D possibly being TRBD2 (6 bases). The CDR3 is 15 amino acids. Trimming removed 2 bases from V and 7 bases from J, with 16 bases in between. Germline CDR1 reads SGHNT; CDR2 reads YYREEE (reference sequence). Written as DNA, the CDR3 is TGTGCCAGCAGCTTTTCCTGGGACGGAGGGAATGAGCAGTTCTTC. Translated: CASSFSWDGGNEQFF.

This clonotype was counted ten times or more. V is TRBV27 and J is TRBJ2-3; D may correspond to TRBD1 or TRBD2 (5 bases each). Deletions cut 11 bases from V and 0 bases from J, with 12 bases between. The CDR3 extends over 13 amino acids. The V gene's germline CDR1 is MNHEY and CDR2 SMNVEV (reference sequence). The CDR3 sequence: CAVRGASTDTQYF. CDR3 sequence (DNA): TGTGCCGTCCGAGGGGCTAGCACAGATACGCAGTATTTT.

The genes are TRBV7-2 and TRBJ2-1; the D gene could be TRBD1 or TRBD2 (6 bases each). The CDR3 covers 14 residues. Germline CDR1 reads SGHTA; CDR2 reads FQGNSA. The V end lost 5 bases, the J end lost 2 bases, and 10 bases lay between the germline ends. The CDR3 DNA is TGTGCCAGCAGCGACGGGGGCGCCTACAATGAGCAGTTCTTC. Translation gives CASSDGGAYNEQFF.

This clonotype has ten or more counts. This chain connects TRBV7-2 to TRBJ1-1, with D perhaps TRBD1 (6 bases). Per germline, CDR1 SGHTA and CDR2 FQGNSA. Trimming stripped 4 bases from V and 3 bases from J, with 9 bases between. This CDR3 comprises 13 residues. CDR3 nucleotide sequence: TGTGCCAGCAGCTCCGGACAGTACACTGAAGCTTTCTTT. Amino acid sequence: CASSSGQYTEAFF. Variable domain in full (rest from reference TRBV7-2 and TRBJ1-1): GAGVSQSPSNKVTEKGKDVELRCDPISGHTALYWYRQSLGQGLEFLIYFQGNSAPDKSGLPSDRFSAERTGGSVSTLTIQRTQQEDSAVYLCASSSGQYTEAFFGQGTRLTVV.

V gene TRBV7-2 combines with J gene TRBJ1-2, with D tentatively TRBD1 (6 bases). Germline V gene data show CDR1 as SGHTA and CDR2 as FQGNSA. Deletions cut 5 bases from V and 4 bases from J, with 20 bases between. This CDR3 is 16 amino acids long. The CDR3 nucleotides read TGTGCCAGCAGCCAAGAAGCCGGGACACTGGTCTATGGCTACACCTTC. Residues: CASSQEAGTLVYGYTF. Complete variable domain (other parts from reference TRBV7-2 and TRBJ1-2): GAGVSQSPSNKVTEKGKDVELRCDPISGHTALYWYRQSLGQGLEFLIYFQGNSAPDKSGLPSDRFSAERTGGSVSTLTIQRTQQEDSAVYLCASSQEAGTLVYGYTFGSGTRLTVV.

This clonotype was recorded a few times. The chain joins TRBV7-2 to TRBJ2-3; TRBD2 matches at 14 bases. The CDR3 spans 16 residues. Per germline, CDR1 SGHTA and CDR2 FQGNSA. Trimming removed 5 bases from V and 4 bases from J; junction bases left unmatched: 5. The DNA for the CDR3 is TGTGCCAGCAGCGAAAGACTAGCGGGGGGGTCAGATACGCAGTATTTT. Encoded protein: CASSERLAGGSDTQYF.

The chain combines TRBV29-1 with TRBJ2-7; D remains ambiguous. V shed 1 base and J shed 0 bases, with 10 bases lying between them. Germline CDR1 and CDR2: SQVTM and ANQGSEA. The CDR3 spans 14 residues. In DNA form, the CDR3 reads TGCAGCGTTGAAGTGGATACAGCCTCCTACGAGCAGTACTTC. This gives the protein CSVEVDTASYEQYF.

With respect to this clonotype: This may come from a read error, since a much larger clone is one base off. Likely a read error: the CDR3 ends without its conserved phenylalanine or tryptophan. The CDR3 DNA reads TGTGCCATCAGGCCCGGCACAGGGGCGGACGATGACTATGGCTACACCTCC. It translates to CAIRPGTGADDDYGYTS. This rearrangement joins TRBV10-3 to TRBJ1-2; 7 bases are shared with TRBD1. CDR3 length: 17 amino acids. Germline V lookup: CDR1 ENHRY, CDR2 SYGVKD. J gave up 3 bases and V 6 bases, and 16 bases lay outside the gene matches.

The chain employs TRBV29-1 and TRBJ2-5; 9 bases map to TRBD1. The CDR3 length is 17 residues. CDR1 SQVTM and CDR2 ANQGSEA come from the germline V gene. V trimming: 5 bases; J trimming: 2 bases; junction bases outside the gene matches: 15. The CDR3 here is CSVHSSYRGLGQETQYF. CDR3 nucleotides: TGCAGCGTTCATTCGTCTTACAGGGGGCTGGGACAAGAGACCCAGTACTTC.

The chain joins TRBV10-3 to TRBJ1-4; D gene ambiguous. Per the germline V gene, CDR1 is ENHRY and CDR2 is SYGVKD. This CDR3 has 15 amino acids. Trimming shortened V by 0 bases and J by 7 bases, and 12 bases separated the two germline ends. The CDR3 DNA reads TGTGCCATCAGTGAGTCGTTGGCCTGGGGTGAAAAACTGTTTTTT. Amino acids: CAISESLAWGEKLFF.

Ten or more counts support this clonotype. The chain links TRBV12-3 or TRBV12-4 to TRBJ1-2; 8 nucleotides line up with TRBD1. V lost 2 bases and J lost 8; bases outside the gene matches: 10. This CDR3 comprises 15 residues. CDR3 nucleotide sequence: TGTGCCAGCAGTTTAATAGGACAGGGTGTTGGCGGCTACACCTTC. Translation gives CASSLIGQGVGGYTF.

Only a few counts were recorded for this clonotype. This sequence joins TRBV28 and TRBJ2-7, with no clear D. V was shortened by 4 bases and J by 4 bases, with 8 bases between the two germline ends. This CDR3 spans 12 amino acids. The germline gives CDR1 MDHEN, CDR2 SYDVKM. The CDR3 loop reads CASSSESYEQYF. The CDR3 DNA sequence: TGTGCCAGCAGTTCCGAAAGTTACGAGCAGTACTTC.

The rearrangement joins TRBV11-3 to TRBJ2-7, with D unresolved. This CDR3 spans 16 amino acids. The germline gives CDR1 SGHNT, CDR2 YENEEA. The V and J ends lost 1 base and 4 bases respectively, with 17 bases between them. The CDR3 coding sequence is TGTGCCAGCAGCTTAGTTCATTGTCAACCCCTATACGAGCAGTACTTC. As protein: CASSLVHCQPLYEQYF.

This clonotype was observed a handful of times. The V and J genes are TRBV20-1 and TRBJ1-6; possible D gene TRBD1, 6 bases. The germline gives CDR1 DFQATT, CDR2 SNEGSKA (reference sequence). The CDR3 spans 17 residues. Between the trimmed V and J ends, which lost 0 bases and 7 bases, there was a span of 19 bases. The CDR3, as DNA: TGCAGTGCTAGAGATGTTAAGGACAGACGACGGAATTCACCCCTCCACTTT. Its protein product is CSARDVKDRRRNSPLHF.

The chain employs TRBV29-1 and TRBJ2-3; 11 positions match TRBD2. This CDR3 is built from 15 residues. Trimming cost V 2 bases and J 6 bases; bases outside gene matches: 7. Per the germline V gene, CDR1 is SQVTM and CDR2 is ANQGSEA. This chain's CDR3 is CSVEISGGAADTQYF. DNA of the CDR3: TGCAGCGTTGAAATTAGCGGGGGGGCCGCGGATACGCAGTATTTT.